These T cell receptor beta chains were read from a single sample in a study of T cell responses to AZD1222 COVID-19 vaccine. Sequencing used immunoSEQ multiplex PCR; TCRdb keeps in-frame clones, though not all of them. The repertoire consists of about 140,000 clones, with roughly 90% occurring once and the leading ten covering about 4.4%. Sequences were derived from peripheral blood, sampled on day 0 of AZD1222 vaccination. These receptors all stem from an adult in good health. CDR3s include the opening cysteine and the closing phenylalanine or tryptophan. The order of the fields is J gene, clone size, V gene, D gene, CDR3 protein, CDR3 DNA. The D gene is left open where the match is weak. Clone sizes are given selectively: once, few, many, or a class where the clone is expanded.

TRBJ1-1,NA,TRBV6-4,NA,CASRAGESVTEAFF,TGTGCCAGCAGAGCAGGGGAATCCGTCACTGAAGCTTTCTTT
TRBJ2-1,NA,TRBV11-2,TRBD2,CASSFWPTGTSDNEQFF,TGTGCCAGCAGCTTTTGGCCTACCGGGACTAGTGACAATGAGCAGTTCTTC
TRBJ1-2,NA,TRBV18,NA,CASSKSPGPYSDGYTF,TGTGCCAGCTCAAAATCACCCGGGCCCTACAGCGATGGCTACACCTTC
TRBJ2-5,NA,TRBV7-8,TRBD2,CASSLRSAGGLQTQYF,TGTGCCAGCAGCTTGCGGTCCGCGGGAGGGCTACAGACCCAGTACTTC
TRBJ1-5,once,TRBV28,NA,CASSLLGLNQPQHF,TGTGCCAGCAGTTTATTGGGTCTGAATCAGCCCCAGCATTTT
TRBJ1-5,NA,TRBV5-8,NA,CASSWQGNSNQPQHF,TGTGCCAGCAGCTGGCAGGGGAACAGCAATCAGCCCCAGCATTTT
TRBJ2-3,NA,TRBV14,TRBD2,CASSQTGGLAGDTDTQYF,TGTGCCAGCAGCCAAACTGGCGGGCTAGCGGGTGACACAGATACGCAGTATTTT
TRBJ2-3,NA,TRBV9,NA,CASNLGTSGTDTQYF,TGTGCCAGTAACCTCGGGACTTCGGGCACAGATACGCAGTATTTT
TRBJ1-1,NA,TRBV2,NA,CASLYRVNTEAFF,TGTGCCAGCTTGTACAGGGTGAACACTGAAGCTTTCTTT
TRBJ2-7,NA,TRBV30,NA,CAIRRGISGYEQYF,TGTGCCATTCGCAGGGGTATCTCCGGCTACGAGCAGTACTTC
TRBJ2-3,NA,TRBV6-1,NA,CASSELYRSTDTQYF,TGTGCCAGCAGTGAACTTTACAGAAGCACAGATACGCAGTATTTT
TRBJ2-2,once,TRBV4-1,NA,CASSRTGTPIAGELFF,TGCGCCAGCAGCCGAACCGGGACTCCGATCGCCGGGGAGCTGTTTTTT
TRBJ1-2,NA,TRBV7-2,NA,CASSLGGGGTYGYTF,TGTGCCAGCAGCTTAGGGGGAGGGGGAACCTATGGCTACACCTTC
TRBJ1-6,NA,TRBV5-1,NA,CASSAAARSSPLHF,TGCGCCAGCAGCGCGGCGGCTAGAAGTTCACCCCTCCACTTT
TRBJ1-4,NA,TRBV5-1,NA,CASSSRPLETNEKLFF,TGCGCCAGCAGCTCGAGGCCTCTTGAAACTAATGAAAAACTGTTTTTT
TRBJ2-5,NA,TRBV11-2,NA,CASSSRTEETQYF,TGTGCCAGCAGCTCCCGGACTGAAGAGACCCAGTACTTC
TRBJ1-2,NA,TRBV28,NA,CASRTYSSASSGGYGYTF,TGTGCCAGCAGGACCTATAGTAGTGCCAGCTCCGGTGGCTATGGCTACACCTTC
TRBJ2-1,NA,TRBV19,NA,CASSIVHMSSYNEQFF,TGTGCCAGTAGTATAGTTCACATGAGCTCCTACAATGAGCAGTTCTTC
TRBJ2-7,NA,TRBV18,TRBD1,CASSVGQVSPYEQYF,TGTGCCAGCTCGGTAGGACAGGTCTCCCCCTACGAGCAGTACTTC
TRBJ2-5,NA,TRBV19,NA,CASSIMDLGQETQYF,TGTGCCAGTAGTATCATGGACTTGGGCCAAGAGACCCAGTACTTC
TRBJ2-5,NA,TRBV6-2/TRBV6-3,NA,CASSYSTAAGRETQYF,TGTGCCAGCAGTTACTCGACTGCGGCGGGGCGGGAGACCCAGTACTTC
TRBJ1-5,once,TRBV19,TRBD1,CASRDRGTGHQPQHF,TGTGCCAGTAGGGACAGGGGGACAGGGCATCAGCCCCAGCATTTT
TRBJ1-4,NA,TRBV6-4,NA,CASPHGGKLFF,TGTGCCAGCCCCCATGGGGGTAAACTGTTTTTT
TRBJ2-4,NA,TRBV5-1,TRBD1,CASSSNDRGRAKNIQYF,TGCGCCAGCAGCTCAAATGACAGGGGTAGGGCCAAAAACATTCAGTACTTC
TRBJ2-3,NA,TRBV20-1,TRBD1,CSAGQVTQYF,TGCAGTGCTGGACAGGTAACGCAGTATTTT
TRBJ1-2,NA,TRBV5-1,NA,CASSLAETNYGYTF,TGCGCCAGCAGCTTGGCTGAGACTAACTATGGCTACACCTTC
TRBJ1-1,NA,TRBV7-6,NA,CASSPKNGVNTEAFF,TGTGCCAGCAGCCCCAAGAACGGAGTGAACACTGAAGCTTTCTTT
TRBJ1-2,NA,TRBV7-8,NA,CASSPRDINYGYTF,TGTGCCAGCAGCCCCCGGGACATAAACTATGGCTACACCTTC
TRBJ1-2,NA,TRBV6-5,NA,CASTVGYGYTF,TGTGCCAGCACTGTGGGCTATGGCTACACCTTC
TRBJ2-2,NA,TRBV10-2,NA,CASRQTDTGELFF,TGCGCCAGCAGGCAGACTGACACCGGGGAGCTGTTTTTT
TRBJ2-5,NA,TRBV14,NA,CASSQQETQYF,TGTGCCAGCAGCCAACAAGAGACCCAGTACTTC
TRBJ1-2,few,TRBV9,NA,CASSLRGAENYGYTF,TGTGCCAGCAGCCTCCGGGGGGCGGAAAACTATGGCTACACCTTC
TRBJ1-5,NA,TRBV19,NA,CASSLKGVRDQPQHF,TGTGCCAGTAGCTTAAAGGGGGTGCGGGATCAGCCCCAGCATTTT
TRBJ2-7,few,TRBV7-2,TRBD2,CASSGQRGLVRELYEQYF,TGTGCCAGCAGCGGTCAGAGGGGTCTGGTGCGGGAGCTCTACGAGCAGTACTTC
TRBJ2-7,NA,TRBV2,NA,CASVYVNVYEQYF,TGTGCCAGCGTGTATGTAAACGTCTACGAGCAGTACTTC
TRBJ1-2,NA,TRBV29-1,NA,CSVEEGPLGYGYTF,TGCAGCGTTGAAGAGGGGCCCCTGGGATACGGCTACACCTTC
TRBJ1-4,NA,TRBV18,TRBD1,CASSLGQGNEKLFF,TGTGCCAGCTCACTGGGACAGGGGAATGAAAAACTGTTTTTT
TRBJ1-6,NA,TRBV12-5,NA,CASAPGGVNSPLHF,TGTGCTAGTGCTCCGGGCGGGGTAAATTCACCCCTCCACTTT
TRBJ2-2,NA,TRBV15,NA,CATSTPGRGFGELFF,TGTGCCACCAGCACCCCGGGAAGGGGGTTTGGGGAGCTGTTTTTT
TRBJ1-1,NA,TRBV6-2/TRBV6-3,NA,CASSFRLLNTEAFF,TGTGCCAGCAGTTTTCGGTTATTGAACACTGAAGCTTTCTTT
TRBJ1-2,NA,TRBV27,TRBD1,CASSLSKQGAPYGYTF,TGTGCCAGCAGTTTATCGAAACAGGGGGCGCCTTATGGCTACACCTTC